These 25 T cell receptor beta chains were all obtained from the same sample, sequenced in a study of shared clonotypes between healthy human individuals. CD45RO-negative cells were positively selected for CCR7, leaving out terminally differentiated effector memory CD45RA+ cells. TCRdb keeps only in-frame clones here, not all; method: immunoSEQ multiplex PCR. The table has some 2,100,000 clones, 85% to 95% seen once. Source material: naive CD8+ T cells from PBMCs. The receptors were gathered from a man between 18 and 35 years old in good health. Some clones in this sample may be carry-over from other donors' samples.

The chain combines TRBV10-2 with TRBJ2-1; 8 bases are shared with TRBD2. This CDR3 is built from 15 residues. V lost 6 bases to trimming and J lost 3 bases; unmatched junction nucleotides: 7. Per germline, CDR1 WSHSY and CDR2 SAAADI. The DNA of the CDR3 is TGCGCCAGCAGGCGCGACGGGAGGGGCTACAATGAGCAGTTCTTC. Its translation: CASRRDGRGYNEQFF.

The chain employs TRBV2 and TRBJ2-7; a weak D match, TRBD1 (6 bases). The CDR3 spans 14 residues. Trimming took off 4 bases at V and 0 bases at J, with 10 bases between the two ends. Germline CDR1 reads SNHLY; CDR2 reads FYNNEI. DNA for the CDR3: TGTGCCAGCAGTGGGCAGGACAGCTCCTACGAGCAGTACTTC. Encoded protein: CASSGQDSSYEQYF.

This chain uses TRBV9 with TRBJ2-1, with 7 bases that match TRBD2. Germline CDR1 SGDLS, CDR2 YYNGEE. The CDR3 runs 14 residues. V was clipped by 4 bases and J by 8 bases; unmatched bases: 9. CDR3 region: CASSRGEGLHEQFF. CDR3 in DNA: TGTGCCAGCAGCCGGGGGGAGGGTCTCCATGAGCAGTTCTTC.

This rearrangement joins TRBV27 to TRBJ1-5; no firm D call. CDR1 is MNHEY and CDR2 is SMNVEV in the germline V gene (reference sequence). The CDR3 spans 14 residues. The V end lost 4 bases, the J end lost 1 base, and 8 bases lay between the germline ends. The CDR3 is CASSSFWSNQPQHF. DNA of the CDR3: TGTGCCAGCAGTTCTTTCTGGAGCAATCAGCCCCAGCATTTT.

The gene calls are TRBV29-1 and TRBJ2-1; no firm D call. The CDR3 contains 11 residues. Trimming stripped 4 bases from V and 8 bases from J, with 9 bases between. Germline CDR1 and CDR2: SQVTM and ANQGSEA. The CDR3: CSVVDWHEQFF. In DNA, the CDR3 is TGCAGCGTTGTAGATTGGCATGAGCAGTTCTTC.

CDR3 protein: CVSRGGTGELFF. The DNA for the CDR3 is TGTGTCTCCAGGGGCGGCACCGGGGAGCTGTTTTTT. The genes are TRBV7-9 and TRBJ2-2; maybe TRBD1 (6 bases). CDR1 and CDR2 from the germline V gene are SEHNR and FQNEAQ (reference sequence). The CDR3 runs to 12 residues.

This clone appeared once. Other nucleotide sequences from this sample produce the same CDR3. CDR3 loop: CASSYHVGGGYEQYF. CDR3 coding DNA: TGTGCCAGCAGCTACCATGTGGGGGGCGGCTACGAGCAGTACTTC. This rearrangement joins TRBV7-2 to TRBJ2-7; D tentatively fits TRBD1 or TRBD2 (6 bases each). V was shortened by 4 bases and J by 3 bases, with 16 bases between the two germline ends. The CDR3 runs 15 residues. Germline V gene sequence: CDR1 SGHTA, CDR2 FQGNSA.

The J gene is TRBJ2-7, the V gene TRBV28; 9 positions match TRBD1. Germline-derived CDR1 and CDR2 are MDHEN and SYDVKM. V shed 5 bases, J shed 3 bases, and the junction held 8 bases outside the gene matches. The CDR3 is made up of 15 amino acids. CDR3 in DNA: TGTGCCAGCAGTGTCTCTGGACAGGGGTTCTACGAGCAGTACTTC. It yields the protein CASSVSGQGFYEQYF. The full variable domain, with the rest looked up from reference TRBV28 and TRBJ2-7, is DVKVTQSSRYLVKRTGEKVFLECVQDMDHENMFWYRQDPGLGLRLIYFSYDVKMKEKGDIPEGYSVSREKKERFSLILESASTNQTSMYLCASSVSGQGFYEQYFGPGTRLTVT.

The rearrangement links TRBV2 to TRBJ2-1, with unresolved D. The CDR3 has 13 residues. Trimming stripped 1 base from V and 4 bases from J, with 5 bases between. The germline V gene encodes CDR1 SNHLY and CDR2 FYNNEI. The CDR3 loop is CASSEGPYNEQFF. CDR3 sequence (DNA): TGTGCCAGCAGTGAAGGACCTTACAATGAGCAGTTCTTC.

V usage is TRBV4-1 and J usage is TRBJ2-7, with 7 bases identical to TRBD2. V shed 1 base, J shed 6 bases, and the junction held 12 bases outside the gene matches. CDR3 length: 16 amino acids. Germline V gene data show CDR1 as MGHRA and CDR2 as YSYEKL. CDR3 region: CASSQGGGLAVREQYF. For the CDR3, the DNA is TGCGCCAGCAGCCAAGGTGGAGGGCTAGCGGTCCGCGAGCAGTACTTC.

As for this clone: Within the sample, other DNA sequences also encode this same CDR3. The chain carries TRBV19 and TRBJ2-7; a possible D gene is TRBD1 (5 bases). The CDR3 has 13 residues. Germline CDR1 LNHDA, CDR2 SQIVND (reference sequence). The V gene lost 3 bases and the J gene lost 2 bases, with 8 bases spanning the gap. CDR3 sequence (DNA): TGTGCCAGTAGTATGACAGCTACCTACGAGCAGTACTTC. This encodes CASSMTATYEQYF.

The chain recombines TRBV7-3 with TRBJ1-2, with 7 bases lining up with TRBD1. From germline, CDR1 is SGHTA and CDR2 FQGTGA. V lost 4 bases, J lost 3 bases, and 5 bases stayed unmatched. There are 14 residues in the CDR3. DNA of the CDR3: TGTGCCAGCAGCTCATCCGGGACAGACTATGGCTACACCTTC. Protein sequence: CASSSSGTDYGYTF.

The chain uses TRBV19 and TRBJ2-7; D ambiguous. This CDR3 spans 14 amino acids. Looked up from germline, CDR1 is LNHDA and CDR2 is SQIVND (reference sequence). V dropped 8 bases and J dropped 0 bases, with 14 bases sitting between them. This CDR3 is CASSQRAVSYEQYF. CDR3 coding DNA: TGTGCCAGTTCTCAAAGGGCAGTCTCCTACGAGCAGTACTTC.

The chain combines TRBV2 with TRBJ2-1; D is possibly TRBD1 (7 bases). The CDR3 is 15 amino acids. Deletions cut 6 bases from V and 7 bases from J, with 19 bases between. From germline, CDR1 is SNHLY and CDR2 FYNNEI. CDR3 protein: CASSLSQGEVNEQFF. In DNA, the CDR3 is TGTGCCAGCAGCCTAAGCCAGGGGGAGGTGAATGAGCAGTTCTTC.

The CDR3: CASSLGQGTTDTQYF. The CDR3 coding sequence is TGTGCCAGCAGTTTGGGACAGGGCACGACAGATACGCAGTATTTT. V and J are TRBV27 and TRBJ2-3; 9 nucleotides align to TRBD1. The CDR3 spans 15 residues. With 3 bases clipped from V and 3 bases from J, the junction kept 4 bases outside the gene matches. Per the germline V gene, CDR1 is MNHEY and CDR2 is SMNVEV (reference sequence).

V gene TRBV5-1 combines with J gene TRBJ1-1; tentative D call: TRBD1 (6 bases). V was clipped by 8 bases and J by 1 base, with 12 bases between them. Germline loops: CDR1 SGHRS, CDR2 YFSETQ. The CDR3 has 13 residues. CDR3 in amino acids: CASQQTGNTEAFF. In DNA form, the CDR3 reads TGCGCCAGTCAACAGACAGGGAACACTGAAGCTTTCTTT.

V is TRBV6-1 and J is TRBJ2-7; D is undetermined. The CDR3 length is 15 residues. Between the trimmed V and J ends, which lost 2 bases and 0 bases, there was a span of 11 bases. Germline V gives CDR1 MNHNS, CDR2 SASEGT. The chain's CDR3 is CASSERVPGSYEQYF. The CDR3 DNA reads TGTGCCAGCAGTGAACGGGTCCCTGGCTCCTACGAGCAGTACTTC.

This chain joins TRBV7-8 and TRBJ2-5; TRBD2 matches at 13 bases. The CDR3 totals 17 residues. The ends lost 5 bases at V and 4 bases at J; junction bases unmatched: 10. Germline-derived CDR1 and CDR2 are SGHVS and FQNEAQ. CDR3 coding DNA: TGTGCCAGCAGCCCCAAGATACTAGCGGGAGGGGGAGAGACCCAGTACTTC. This codes for CASSPKILAGGGETQYF.

About this clone: This sample also contains other DNA sequences that code for the same CDR3. The genes are TRBV25-1 and TRBJ2-5; no clear D gene. The germline V gene has CDR1 MGHDK and CDR2 SYGVNS. This CDR3 comprises 12 residues. V gave up 2 bases and J gave up 4 bases, with 5 bases separating them. CDR3 residues: CASSEVGETQYF. The CDR3 coding sequence is TGTGCCAGCAGTGAAGTGGGAGAGACCCAGTACTTC.

V gene TRBV28 combines with J gene TRBJ2-1; the match to TRBD2 covers 11 bases. The V segment lost 5 bases and the J segment 10 bases; nucleotides outside the gene matches: 7. This CDR3 is built from 14 residues. CDR1 and CDR2 (germline): MDHEN, SYDVKM. CDR3 bases: TGTGCCAGCAGTGTACTAGCGGGAGAAGAGGAGCAGTTCTTC. Protein: CASSVLAGEEEQFF.

The CDR3, as DNA: TGTGCCAGCAGTCCGTCCCCGCCGGGAGGGGGGTACAATGAGCAGTTCTTC. It codes for CASSPSPPGGGYNEQFF. The chain recombines TRBV27 with TRBJ2-1, with 8 bases aligning to TRBD2. This CDR3 has 17 amino acids. V lost 5 bases and J lost 4; bases outside the gene matches: 13. Germline-derived CDR1 and CDR2 are MNHEY and SMNVEV (reference sequence).

The gene calls are TRBV2 and TRBJ1-1; D possibly corresponds to TRBD1 (5 bases). Trimming stripped 6 bases from V and 6 bases from J, with 20 bases between. The germline gives CDR1 SNHLY, CDR2 FYNNEI. The CDR3 is made up of 15 amino acids. The CDR3 region is CASSESGRVRAEAFF. As DNA, the CDR3 is TGTGCCAGCAGCGAATCAGGTAGGGTCAGGGCTGAAGCTTTCTTT.

The chain links TRBV29-1 to TRBJ2-7; perhaps TRBD1 as D (5 bases). The CDR3 consists of 14 residues. Germline lookup yields CDR1 SQVTM and CDR2 ANQGSEA. V lost 3 bases and J lost 3, with 15 bases in between. In DNA form, the CDR3 reads TGCAGCGTTGAGGGGCCAGGCCCCGGCTACGAGCAGTACTTC. Residues: CSVEGPGPGYEQYF.

The chain has TRBV19 and TRBJ2-1; 7 nucleotides line up with TRBD1. CDR1 LNHDA and CDR2 SQIVND come from the germline V gene (reference sequence). The CDR3 sequence is 17 residues long. Trimming removed 5 bases from V and 4 bases from J; junction bases left unmatched: 14. CDR3 DNA: TGTGCCAGTAGTTATACGACAGGGCCTATTGTTTACAATGAGCAGTTCTTC. Translation gives CASSYTTGPIVYNEQFF.

The V and J genes are TRBV9 and TRBJ2-7; D uncertain. Germline V gene sequence: CDR1 SGDLS, CDR2 YYNGEE. V lost 2 bases, J lost 6 bases, and 12 bases lay in between. The CDR3 contains 13 residues. This chain's CDR3 is CASSVMSGSEQYF. The DNA for the CDR3 is TGTGCCAGCAGCGTGATGTCGGGCAGCGAGCAGTACTTC.